This T cell receptor (beta chain) derives from a study of blood T cell repertoires in COVID-19. Sequencing used immunoSEQ multiplex PCR; TCRdb keeps in-frame clones, though not all of them. The data contain 100,000 to 150,000 clones, around four fifths of them seen just once; the ten biggest clones take up about 6.3%. This clone was seen a few times. The V end lost 6 bases, the J end lost 8 bases, and 23 bases lay between the germline ends. There are 15 residues in the CDR3. Per the germline V gene, CDR1 is SGHKS and CDR2 is YYEKEE (reference sequence). V usage is TRBV5-5 and J usage is TRBJ1-2; possible D gene TRBD1, 5 bases. Sequenced input: peripheral blood. The origin of this receptor is a man older than 75 with COVID-19, enrolled during active disease. The CDR3 is CASTLSPGVSRGYTF. The DNA of the CDR3 is TGTGCCAGCACCCTTTCCCCGGGGGTCTCAAGGGGCTACACCTTC.